This T cell receptor (beta chain) was identified during a study of T cell responses to AZD1222 COVID-19 vaccine. Trimming left V 3 bases short and J 2 bases short, with 20 bases between. The germline gives CDR1 SGHDT, CDR2 YYEEEE. The CDR3 is made up of 17 amino acids. Turning to this clone: The target antigen is unknown.

Overall study findings and caveats: Donor demographics were predominantly white British with a female majority; clonal diversity may be underestimated. Recipients of two AZD1222 doses showed rising Spike-specific TCR breadth and depth.

TCRdb keeps only in-frame clones here, not all; method: immunoSEQ multiplex PCR. Of about 100,000 clones listed, around 87% are singletons. The sequence came from an adult in good health. The V and J genes are TRBV5-6 and TRBJ2-5; D ambiguous. The specimen comprised peripheral blood, sampled on day 0 of AZD1222 vaccination. For the CDR3, the DNA is TGTGCCAGCAGCTCAAAAGGCGTTGGGGTAGATCAAGAGACCCAGTACTTC. Its protein is CASSSKGVGVDQETQYF.